Each of the 15 T cell receptor beta chains below was sequenced from the same sample in a study of T cell repertoires in ileal Crohn's disease. Assay: immunoSEQ multiplex PCR; the TCRdb copy retains only in-frame clones and omits some. The sample shows 4,500 to 5,500 clones, about 83% of them seen only once. Time point indicated: neoterminal ileum biopsy at postoperative endoscopy, about 6 months after surgery. The sample was ileal tissue. All receptors derive from an adult with Crohn's disease.

The chain couples TRBV9 to TRBJ2-7; TRBD1 matches 9 bases. V dropped 4 bases and J dropped 2; count of bases not matched to a gene: 4. This CDR3 spans 14 amino acids. Germline V gene sequence: CDR1 SGDLS, CDR2 YYNGEE. The DNA of the CDR3 is TGTGCCAGCAGCTTGCGACAGGGGGCCTACGAGCAGTACTTC. Protein sequence: CASSLRQGAYEQYF.

This clone was observed a few times. The chain uses TRBV19 and TRBJ2-7, with D possibly TRBD2 on 6 matching bases. Between the trimmed V and J ends, which lost 5 bases and 5 bases, there was a span of 13 bases. Looked up from germline, CDR1 is LNHDA and CDR2 is SQIVND (reference sequence). This CDR3 contains 13 residues. The chain's CDR3 is CASSLTSKNEQYF. CDR3 DNA sequence: TGTGCCAGTAGTCTGACTAGTAAGAACGAGCAGTACTTC.

CDR3 sequence (DNA): TGTGCCAGCAGCTCACAGGGACCGAACACTGAAGCTTTCTTT. Its translation: CASSSQGPNTEAFF. The chain couples TRBV7-2 to TRBJ1-1; D is possibly TRBD1 (6 bases). V dropped 4 bases and J dropped 1 base, with 10 bases sitting between them. CDR3 length equals 14 residues. Germline V gives CDR1 SGHTA, CDR2 FQGNSA.

The gene calls are TRBV6-6 and TRBJ2-2, with 12 bases aligning to TRBD1. CDR3 length equals 15 residues. V lost 8 bases, J lost 7 bases, and 8 bases stayed unmatched. In germline, CDR1 is MNHNY, CDR2 SVGAGI (reference sequence). The CDR3 loop reads CASDMGQGAVGELFF. CDR3 bases: TGTGCCAGCGATATGGGACAGGGGGCCGTCGGGGAGCTGTTTTTT.

V usage is TRBV11-2 and J usage is TRBJ1-4; 7 nucleotides agree with TRBD1. Trimming took 3 bases from V and 6 from J; bases not matched to a gene: 10. Germline values: CDR1 SGHAT, CDR2 FQNNGV. The CDR3 totals 16 residues. CDR3 protein: CASSFGTALGYEKLFF. In DNA, the CDR3 is TGTGCCAGCAGCTTTGGGACAGCATTGGGTTATGAAAAACTGTTTTTT.

This clone was recorded only once. J is TRBJ2-7 and V is TRBV7-2; TRBD2 aligns across 9 bases. Unmatched junction bases numbered 10, after V lost 3 bases and J lost 4 bases. Germline CDR1 reads SGHTA; CDR2 reads FQGNSA. The length of the CDR3 is 16 residues. In DNA form, the CDR3 reads TGTGCCAGCAGCTTGGGCGGGGGGGTCCTTCCTTACGAGCAGTACTTC. This translates into CASSLGGGVLPYEQYF. Together with reference TRBV7-2 and TRBJ2-7, the CDR3 gives the full variable domain: GAGVSQSPSNKVTEKGKDVELRCDPISGHTALYWYRQSLGQGLEFLIYFQGNSAPDKSGLPSDRFSAERTGGSVSTLTIQRTQQEDSAVYLCASSLGGGVLPYEQYFGPGTRLTVT.

The chain couples TRBV5-1 to TRBJ1-2; tentative D call: TRBD1 (6 bases). CDR1 and CDR2 from the germline V gene are SGHRS and YFSETQ. The CDR3 sequence is 15 residues long. V shed 5 bases and J shed 4 bases, with 18 bases lying between them. The CDR3 coding sequence is TGCGCCAGCAGATTCGCCTCCCGGGACACCTATGGCTACACCTTC. Encoded protein: CASRFASRDTYGYTF.

This clone showed up just once. The chain uses TRBV6-5 and TRBJ2-5, with 12 bases matching TRBD2. The CDR3 spans 16 residues. The ends lost 4 bases at V and 5 bases at J; junction bases unmatched: 8. Looked up from germline, CDR1 is MNHEY and CDR2 is SVGAGI. DNA of the CDR3: TGTGCCAGCAGTTTCCCGACTAGCGGGGGCGGGGAGACCCAGTACTTC. Translating it yields CASSFPTSGGGETQYF.

A single count supports this clone. This rearrangement joins TRBV11-3 to TRBJ2-6, with 10 bases aligning to TRBD2. The CDR3 spans 17 residues. Germline values: CDR1 SGHNT, CDR2 YENEEA. J was trimmed by 1 base and V by 2 bases; bases with no gene match: 2. CDR3 residues: CASSLLAGESGANVLTF. In DNA form, the CDR3 reads TGTGCCAGCAGCTTACTAGCGGGGGAGTCTGGGGCCAACGTCCTGACTTTC.

This clone is classed as medium-sized. The chain links TRBV9 to TRBJ2-7, with D tentatively TRBD2 (6 bases). The germline CDR1 and CDR2 sequences are SGDLS and YYNGEE. The CDR3 totals 15 residues. The germline V and J ends were trimmed by 3 bases and 3 bases, with 16 bases remaining between them. The CDR3 spells CASSAGDGNFYEQYF. The CDR3 nucleotides are TGTGCCAGCAGCGCGGGGGACGGAAATTTCTACGAGCAGTACTTC.

This chain links TRBV5-6 with TRBJ2-7; no reliable D call. From germline, CDR1 is SGHDT and CDR2 YYEEEE. This CDR3 region has 14 residues. V shed 2 bases and J shed 2 bases, with 11 bases lying between them. The CDR3 nucleotides are TGTGCCAGCAGCTTACCGACCGATCCCTACGAGCAGTACTTC. Translation: CASSLPTDPYEQYF.

The chain joins TRBV19 to TRBJ2-3; 7 bases are shared with TRBD2. This CDR3 comprises 14 residues. V trimming: 6 bases; J trimming: 0 bases; junction bases outside the gene matches: 3. The V gene's germline CDR1 is LNHDA and CDR2 SQIVND (reference sequence). CDR3 nucleotides: TGTGCCAGTAGAGAGCGGGGTAGCACAGATACGCAGTATTTT. Translation: CASRERGSTDTQYF.

This clone was counted between two and nine times. The chain links TRBV5-1 to TRBJ1-1, with TRBD1 identical over 7 bases. The junction had 5 bases not matched to a gene; V was cut back by 3 bases and J by 6 bases. Germline values: CDR1 SGHRS, CDR2 YFSETQ. The length of the CDR3 is 13 residues. Here the CDR3 reads CASSWRQGAEAFF. The CDR3 bases are TGCGCCAGCAGCTGGAGACAGGGAGCTGAAGCTTTCTTT.

The rearrangement links TRBV7-2 to TRBJ2-1; the match to TRBD2 covers 10 bases. Germline CDR1 is SGHTA and CDR2 is FQGNSA. CDR3 length equals 16 residues. With V trimmed by 5 bases and J by 6 bases, 10 bases remained unmatched. The CDR3 bases are TGTGCCAGCAGCCCAAGAGCGGGGGGGCCCTCCAATGAGCAGTTCTTC. This gives the protein CASSPRAGGPSNEQFF.

The genes are TRBV2 and TRBJ2-7; possible D gene TRBD1, 6 bases. Trimming took 9 bases from V and 3 from J, leaving 12 bases between them. Germline V gene lookup returns CDR1 SNHLY and CDR2 FYNNEI. The CDR3 has 12 residues. In nucleotides, the CDR3 is TGTGCCAGTTGGGGACAACACTACGAGCAGTACTTC. Amino acid sequence: CASWGQHYEQYF.